These 13 T cell receptor beta chains came from one sample sequenced in a study of tissue T cells after allogeneic stem cell transplantation. Produced via immunoSEQ multiplex PCR; TCRdb's table is partial and in-frame only. The repertoire includes more than 45,000 clones, approximately 73% of them detected once, and roughly 0.66% sits in the top ten. Source material: sorted cells pooled from one or two spleens. All receptors derive from a pool of C57BL/6 mice in good health.

This clone was counted between two and nine times. Each gene name is a mouse one. The read stops 1 residue short of the end of the CDR3; the missing end is completed from the germline J gene. The chain recombines TRBV4 with TRBJ2-7, with 9 bases that match TRBD1. The CDR3 extends over 14 amino acids. Germline-derived CDR1 and CDR2 are LGHDT and YNNKQL (reference sequence). V lost 7 bases, J lost 7 bases, and 11 bases stayed unmatched. The covered CDR3 bases are TGTGCCAGCACAAAAACAGGGGGCGCAGGGGAACAGTAC. Translating it yields CASTKTGGAGEQY. The whole CDR3 sequence is CASTKTGGAGEQYF.

Concerning this clone: Any gene name here is a mouse gene name. The read falls 1 residue short of the CDR3 end, and the missing part is taken from the germline J gene. This chain connects TRBV12-1 to TRBJ2-5; D unclear. CDR3 size: 13 residues. The germline V and J ends were trimmed by 0 bases and 1 base, with 4 bases remaining between them. Germline CDR1 SGHSN, CDR2 HYEKVE. The CDR3 bases that were read are TGTGCCAGCTCTCTCTGGGACCAAGACACCCAGTAC. This encodes CASSLWDQDTQY. Given in full, the CDR3 is CASSLWDQDTQYF. Full variable domain (remainder filled in from reference TRBV12-1 and TRBJ2-5): DSGVVQSPRHIIKEKGGRSVLTCIPISGHSNVVWYQQTLGKELKFLIQHYEKVERDKGFLPSRFSVQQFDDYHSEMNMSALELEDSAMYFCASSLWDQDTQYFGPGTRLLVL.

Worth noting for this clone: Mouse gene names apply. The read is 1 residue too short to cover the CDR3 end, so that end is filled in from the germline J gene. The chain employs TRBV3 and TRBJ2-4; TRBD2 matches at 10 bases. The germline V gene has CDR1 SNHLY and CDR2 FYNGKV (reference sequence). V lost 4 bases and J lost 5; bases outside the gene matches: 3. The CDR3 loop spans 14 amino acids. The sequenced part of the CDR3 DNA is TGTGCCAGCAGCTCGAGGACTGGGGGAAACACCTTGTAC. It yields the protein CASSSRTGGNTLY. The whole CDR3 region reads CASSSRTGGNTLYF.

A word on this clone: The gene names given are mouse names. Read data end 1 residue before the CDR3 end; the end is taken from the germline J gene. The V and J genes are TRBV3 and TRBJ1-1; D unclear. CDR3 size: 12 residues. Germline values: CDR1 SNHLY, CDR2 FYNGKV (reference sequence). V lost 1 base, J lost 5 bases, and 5 bases lay in between. CDR3 sequence reads: CASSLVETEVFF. The covered CDR3 bases are TGTGCCAGCAGCTTAGTGGAGACAGAAGTCTTC.

Worth noting for this clone: Gene names denote mouse genes. CDR3 DNA (partial): TGCACCTGCAGTGCAGAGGGCTGGGGTTATGAACAGTAC. As protein: CTCSAEGWGYEQY. In full, the CDR3 reads CTCSAEGWGYEQYF. This chain joins TRBV1 and TRBJ2-7, with D maybe TRBD2 (6 bases). The CDR3 end lies 1 residue beyond the end of the read and is filled in from the germline J gene. This CDR3 region has 14 residues. From germline, CDR1 is NSQYPW and CDR2 LRSPGD (reference sequence). Trimming stripped 0 bases from V and 4 bases from J, with 10 bases between. Complete variable domain (other parts from reference TRBV1 and TRBJ2-7): VTLLEQNPRWRLVPRGQAVNLRCILKNSQYPWMSWYQQDLQKQLQWLFTLRSPGDKEVKSLPGADYLATRVTDTELRLQVANMSQGRTLYCTCSAEGWGYEQYFGPGTRLTVL.

Concerning this clone itself: Gene names follow the mouse nomenclature. Read data end 1 residue before the CDR3 end; the end is taken from the germline J gene. The rearrangement uses TRBV31 and TRBJ1-2, with 7 bases matching TRBD1. Germline loops: CDR1 GKSSPN, CDR2 SITVG. Trimming took 2 bases from V and 1 from J; bases not matched to a gene: 4. The CDR3 has 14 residues. Here the CDR3 reads CAWSSGTENSDYTF. Partial CDR3 DNA: TGTGCCTGGAGTTCCGGGACAGAAAACTCCGACTACACC.

This clone was seen a single time. Any gene name here is a mouse gene name. The read comes to an end 1 residue before the CDR3 does, leaving the germline J gene to fill in the end. The chain is built from TRBV3 and TRBJ1-3; D is ambiguous. The germline gives CDR1 SNHLY, CDR2 FYNGKV (reference sequence). This CDR3 is built from 14 residues. The ends were cut back, 3 bases at V and 0 bases at J, with 6 bases in the middle. The sequenced CDR3 bases are TGTGCCAGCAGCTTGACATTTTCTGGAAATACGCTCTAT. It specifies CASSLTFSGNTLY. The CDR3 reads in full as CASSLTFSGNTLYF.

With regard to this clone: The gene names given are mouse names. The read terminates 1 residue before the CDR3 end, so the remaining end is supplied by the germline J gene. The V and J genes are TRBV2 and TRBJ1-1; D may be TRBD1 (6 bases). V was clipped by 0 bases and J by 4 bases, with 9 bases between them. The CDR3 is made up of 14 amino acids. Germline V gene data show CDR1 as LGHNA and CDR2 as YSYQKL. CDR3 sequence reads: CASSQEGGFTEVFF. Incomplete CDR3 DNA: TGTGCCAGCAGCCAAGAAGGGGGGTTCACAGAAGTCTTC.

With respect to this clone: Gene names and germline refer to mouse. The read finishes 1 residue shy of the CDR3 end, and the germline J gene is used to complete it. V and J are TRBV31 and TRBJ1-1; 7 bases line up with TRBD1. The CDR3 covers 15 residues. Trimming removed 2 bases from V and 4 bases from J; junction bases left unmatched: 10. Germline lookup yields CDR1 GKSSPN and CDR2 SITVG. The CDR3 sequence: CAWSSSPGQITEVFF. The sequenced part of the CDR3 DNA is TGTGCCTGGAGTTCCTCTCCGGGACAGATCACAGAAGTCTTC.

A note on this clone: Each gene name is a mouse one. The read stops 1 residue short of the end of the CDR3; the missing end is completed from the germline J gene. The chain combines TRBV5 with TRBJ2-3; TRBD2 matches 11 bases. V lost 0 bases, J lost 1 base, and 3 bases stayed unmatched. Per germline, CDR1 LGHNA and CDR2 YNLKQL (reference sequence). The CDR3 contains 17 residues. CDR3 DNA, as far as it was read: TGTGCCAGCAGCCAAGACGGACTGGGGGGCGGTGCAGAAACGCTGTAT. This translates into CASSQDGLGGGAETLY. The whole CDR3 sequence reads CASSQDGLGGGAETLYF.

On this clone: These gene names are mouse names. The read comes to an end 1 residue before the CDR3 does, leaving the germline J gene to fill in the end. This chain connects TRBV16 to TRBJ1-6; 9 positions match TRBD1. TRBJ1-6 is classed as an ORF, of uncertain function. The length of the CDR3 is 17 residues. CDR1 and CDR2 (germline): SGHSA, FRNQAP. V trimming: 5 bases; J trimming: 0 bases; junction bases outside the gene matches: 5. The CDR3 loop is CASSPQGADSYNSPLYF. Incomplete CDR3 DNA: TGTGCAAGCAGCCCACAGGGGGCAGATTCCTATAATTCGCCCCTCTAC.

A word on this clone: The gene symbols are mouse symbols. The read halts 1 residue ahead of the CDR3 end, with the missing end drawn from the germline J gene. The chain employs TRBV19 and TRBJ2-5; D remains unclear. Germline CDR1 is FNHDT and CDR2 is SITEND (reference sequence). V lost 0 bases, J lost 3 bases, and 5 bases lay in between. The CDR3 covers 13 residues. The covered CDR3 bases are TGTGCCAGCAGTATAGGCAGACAAGACACCCAGTAC. Translating it yields CASSIGRQDTQY. Given in full, the CDR3 is CASSIGRQDTQYF.

This clone was picked up one time. The gene symbols are mouse symbols. Read data end 1 residue before the CDR3 end; the end is taken from the germline J gene. This chain links TRBV13-2 with TRBJ2-5, with 8 bases matching TRBD2. Germline CDR1 reads NNHNN; CDR2 reads SYGAGS (reference sequence). The CDR3 is 15 amino acids. Losses at the gene ends were 0 bases for V and 3 bases for J; bases not matched to a gene: 3. The part of the CDR3 DNA that was read is TGTGCCAGCGGTGATGCGGCTGGGGGGCAAGACACCCAGTAC. Protein product: CASGDAAGGQDTQY. The full CDR3 protein reads CASGDAAGGQDTQYF.